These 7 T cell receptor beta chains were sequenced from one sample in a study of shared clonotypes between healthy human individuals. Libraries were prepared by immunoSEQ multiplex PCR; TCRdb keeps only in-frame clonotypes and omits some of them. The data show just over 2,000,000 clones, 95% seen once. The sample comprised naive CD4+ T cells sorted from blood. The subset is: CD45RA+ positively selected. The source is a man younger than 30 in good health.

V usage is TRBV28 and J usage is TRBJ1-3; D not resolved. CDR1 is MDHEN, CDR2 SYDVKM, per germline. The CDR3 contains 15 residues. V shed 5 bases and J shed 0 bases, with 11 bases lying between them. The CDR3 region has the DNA TGTGCCAGCAGTATATCCACTACCTCTGGAAACACCATATATTTT. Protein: CASSISTTSGNTIYF. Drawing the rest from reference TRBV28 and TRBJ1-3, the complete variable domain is DVKVTQSSRYLVKRTGEKVFLECVQDMDHENMFWYRQDPGLGLRLIYFSYDVKMKEKGDIPEGYSVSREKKERFSLILESASTNQTSMYLCASSISTTSGNTIYFGEGSWLTVV.

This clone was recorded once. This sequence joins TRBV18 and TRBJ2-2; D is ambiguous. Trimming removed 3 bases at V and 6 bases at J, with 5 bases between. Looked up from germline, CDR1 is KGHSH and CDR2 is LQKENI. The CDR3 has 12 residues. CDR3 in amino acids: CASSPEAGELFF. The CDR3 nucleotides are TGTGCCAGCTCACCCGAGGCCGGGGAGCTGTTTTTT.

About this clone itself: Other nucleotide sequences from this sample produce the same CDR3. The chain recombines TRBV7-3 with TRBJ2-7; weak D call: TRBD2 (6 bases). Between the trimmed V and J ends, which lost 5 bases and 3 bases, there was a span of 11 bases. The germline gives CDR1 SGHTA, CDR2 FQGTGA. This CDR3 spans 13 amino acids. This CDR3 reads CASSLGRGYEQYF. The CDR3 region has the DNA TGTGCCAGCAGCCTGGGGCGGGGCTACGAGCAGTACTTC.

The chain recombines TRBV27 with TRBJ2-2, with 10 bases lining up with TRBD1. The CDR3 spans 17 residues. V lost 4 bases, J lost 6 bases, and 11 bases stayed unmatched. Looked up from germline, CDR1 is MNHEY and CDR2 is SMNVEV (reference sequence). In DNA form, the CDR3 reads TGTGCCAGCAGTTCCACAAGTCCCGGGACAGGGGCCGGGGAGCTGTTTTTT. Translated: CASSSTSPGTGAGELFF.

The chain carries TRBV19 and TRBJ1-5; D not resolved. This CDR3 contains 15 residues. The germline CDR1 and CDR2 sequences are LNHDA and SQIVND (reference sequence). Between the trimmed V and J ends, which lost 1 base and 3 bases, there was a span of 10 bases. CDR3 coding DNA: TGTGCCAGTAGTATAGTTGTCGGCGACAATCAGCCCCAGCATTTT. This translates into CASSIVVGDNQPQHF.

The CDR3 DNA follows: TGTGCCAGCCGCGGAACCTACAATGAGCAGTTCTTC. It translates to CASRGTYNEQFF. The chain joins TRBV18 to TRBJ2-1, with D unresolved. The CDR3 length is 12 residues. The germline CDR1 and CDR2 sequences are KGHSH and LQKENI. Trimming cost V 8 bases and J 2 bases, with 7 bases left between them.

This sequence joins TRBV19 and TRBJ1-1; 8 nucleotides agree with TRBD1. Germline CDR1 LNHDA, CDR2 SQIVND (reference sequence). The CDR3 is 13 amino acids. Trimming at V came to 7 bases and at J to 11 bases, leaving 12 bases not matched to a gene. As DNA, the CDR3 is TGTGCCAGTACGGGGACAGGCGCCTCGAGGGCTTTCTTT. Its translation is CASTGTGASRAFF.